This T cell receptor beta chain was captured by sequencing in a study of a mutant IDH1 vaccine in newly diagnosed glioma. Study-level information: The earlier regimen, radiotherapy, temozolomide, or both, was most often both.

The time point denotes: baseline, week 1 (first vaccination visit). The treatment was: pre-vaccination baseline after standard-of-care therapy. Each astrocytoma in the donors was new, WHO grade 3 or 4, IDH1-mutant and ATRX-lost. The repertoire was sequenced with immunoSEQ multiplex PCR; TCRdb's copy has only in-frame clones and lacks some. The table includes about 66,000 clones, 70% to 90% detected once. This CDR3 comprises 18 residues. Germline-derived CDR1 and CDR2 are LNHDA and SQIVND (reference sequence). The V and J ends lost 5 bases and 2 bases, in that order; junction bases with no gene match: 15. A word on this clone: The antigen is undetermined.

Whole-study results and caveats: Immune responses induced by vaccination arose in 93.3% of the patients. Alterations occurring in top peripheral T cell clonotypes seemed unrelated to pseudoprogression.

The rearrangement uses TRBV19 and TRBJ2-3, with 8 bases fitting TRBD2. This receptor was identified in a man younger than 40 with glioma. The sequencing used PBMCs, collected from a glioma patient treated with radiotherapy, temozolomide or both. DNA of the CDR3: TGTGCCAGTAGTCCCGGGGTAGCGGGACGGAAAAACACAGATACGCAGTATTTT. This gives the protein CASSPGVAGRKNTDTQYF.